This T cell receptor beta chain was profiled in a study of blood T cell repertoires in COVID-19. Original processing methods: Nucleated cell counts were estimated from reference gene primer amplification. Clones were sequenced by immunoSEQ multiplex PCR, and TCRdb holds only the in-frame ones, with some missing. V, J and clone size are taken as reported in that table, and D and trimming were inferred from the DNA itself. The sample includes 250,000 or so clones, approximately 90% of them seen just once. Germline V lookup: CDR1 SGHNT, CDR2 YYREEE (reference sequence). The CDR3 runs 15 residues. J gave up 4 bases and V 2 bases, and 6 bases lay outside the gene matches. This clone showed up just once.

The clonotype originates from a woman aged 35 to 49 who had recovered from COVID-19. The chain uses TRBV5-4 and TRBJ1-3, with 7 bases aligning to TRBD1. Specimen: peripheral blood. Written as DNA, the CDR3 is TGTGCCAGCAGCTTAGGGCACAGGGGAGGAAACACCATATATTTT. The encoded protein is CASSLGHRGGNTIYF.